This T cell receptor beta chain appears in the sequencing data of a study of blood T cell repertoires in COVID-19. Background on the study: Nucleic acid was either cDNA or gDNA, and it came from T cells, B-cell-depleted T cells, or PBMCs.

This clone was seen a few times. The V end lost 5 bases, the J end lost 0 bases, and 8 bases lay between the germline ends. CDR1 and CDR2 from the germline V gene are KGHSH and LQKENI. The CDR3 runs 15 residues. The repertoire was sequenced with immunoSEQ multiplex PCR; TCRdb's copy has only in-frame clones and lacks some. The top ten clones hold less than 5.5% of a sample with about 280,000 clones, roughly 80% of them seen once. Those enrolled, adults aged about 18 to 95 years, came from about two dozen US areas. During the 2 weeks before they entered the study, exposed participants had met someone with a PCR-confirmed or clinician-diagnosed COVID-19 case.

This TCR was sampled from a man aged 35 to 55 who had been exposed to COVID-19. V is TRBV18 and J is TRBJ2-6, with D perhaps matching TRBD1 (6 bases). Sequencing was done on a sample of PBMCs or T cells enriched from blood (not recorded which). The CDR3 is CASSLQGSGANVLTF. In DNA, the CDR3 is TGTGCCAGCTCATTACAGGGCTCTGGGGCCAACGTCCTGACTTTC.